Below, 28 T cell receptor beta chains from the same sample are listed, as sequenced in a study of blood T cell repertoires in COVID-19. Profiled with immunoSEQ multiplex PCR; TCRdb holds only in-frame clones, not every one. The top ten hold about a tenth of the sample, which has around 390,000 clones, more than 75% seen once. Sequencing was done on a sample of PBMCs or T cells enriched from blood (not recorded which). These receptors originate from a woman in her 50s who had recovered from COVID-19.

The genes are TRBV11-2 and TRBJ1-1; D is uncertain. The CDR3 sequence is 16 residues long. Trimming cost V 2 bases and J 5 bases, with 18 bases left between them. Germline CDR1 reads SGHAT; CDR2 reads FQNNGV. This CDR3 reads CASSLYRGTFPTEAFF. CDR3 nucleotide sequence: TGTGCCAGCAGCTTATATCGAGGCACTTTCCCTACTGAAGCTTTCTTT.

The chain joins TRBV30 to TRBJ1-1; TRBD1 matches 7 bases. This CDR3 has 13 residues. Germline lookup yields CDR1 GTSNPN and CDR2 SVGIG (reference sequence). The trim removed 5 bases at V and 1 base at J, leaving 4 bases unmatched. Here the CDR3 DNA reads TGTGCCTGGGAGGGGGCGGAGAACACTGAAGCTTTCTTT. Encoded protein: CAWEGAENTEAFF.

V is TRBV12-5 and J is TRBJ1-2; D is uncertain. V gave up 0 bases and J gave up 5 bases, with 13 bases separating them. Germline loops: CDR1 LGHNT, CDR2 FRNRAP. The CDR3 is made up of 15 amino acids. The CDR3, as DNA: TGTGCTAGTGGTTTGGTACAGTCGGGGTCGTATGGCTACACCTTC. This translates into CASGLVQSGSYGYTF.

The gene calls are TRBV2 and TRBJ2-3; 7 nucleotides align to TRBD2. The J segment lost 2 bases and the V segment lost 7 bases, leaving 6 bases of the junction unmatched. Germline V gene sequence: CDR1 SNHLY, CDR2 FYNNEI. CDR3 length: 14 amino acids. CDR3 sequence (DNA): TGTGCCAGCAAACCGGGGGGTTACACAGATACGCAGTATTTT. This encodes CASKPGGYTDTQYF.

The rearrangement uses TRBV27 and TRBJ2-7; maybe TRBD2 (6 bases). Germline CDR1 and CDR2: MNHEY and SMNVEV (reference sequence). The V end lost 3 bases, the J end lost 6 bases, and 15 bases lay between the germline ends. The CDR3 contains 14 residues. The CDR3 spells CASSLRTTIGEQYF. The CDR3 region has the DNA TGTGCCAGCAGTTTGAGGACTACCATCGGCGAGCAGTACTTC.

The V call is TRBV29-1, the J call TRBJ2-7; 7 bases are shared with TRBD2. The CDR3 spans 13 residues. The germline V gene encodes CDR1 SQVTM and CDR2 ANQGSEA. With V trimmed by 6 bases and J by 5 bases, 10 bases remained unmatched. Written as DNA, the CDR3 is TGCAGCGTGAAACCCAGCGGGGCTAACGAGCAGTACTTC. Protein product: CSVKPSGANEQYF.

This clone turned up a few times. Different DNA sequences within this sample yield the same CDR3. The chain links TRBV7-2 to TRBJ1-2, with 10 nucleotides matching TRBD1. Germline trimming cut 3 bases from V and 11 bases from J; bases unmatched to any gene: 6. Germline CDR1 SGHTA, CDR2 FQGNSA. There are 13 residues in the CDR3. This CDR3 is CASSLGTGAGYTF. The CDR3 DNA reads as TGTGCCAGCAGCTTGGGGACAGGGGCTGGGTACACCTTC. The variable domain in full, completed from reference TRBV7-2 and TRBJ1-2, reads GAGVSQSPSNKVTEKGKDVELRCDPISGHTALYWYRQSLGQGLEFLIYFQGNSAPDKSGLPSDRFSAERTGGSVSTLTIQRTQQEDSAVYLCASSLGTGAGYTFGSGTRLTVV.

The V gene is TRBV4-3, the J gene TRBJ1-1, with 8 bases that match TRBD1. CDR1 and CDR2 (germline): LGHNA, YSLEER. The length of the CDR3 is 14 residues. The junction had 6 bases not matched to a gene; V was cut back by 3 bases and J by 6 bases. The CDR3 DNA reads TGCGCCAGCAGCCACGGACAGGGAGCTTCTGAAGCTTTCTTT. Amino acids: CASSHGQGASEAFF.

V usage is TRBV5-1 and J usage is TRBJ2-3, with a tentative D call TRBD1 (5 bases). Germline V CDR1 and CDR2: SGHRS, YFSETQ. This CDR3 has 17 residues. The ends were cut back, 0 bases at V and 2 bases at J, with 16 bases in the middle. CDR3 nucleotide sequence: TGCGCCAGCAGCTTGGTACGACATAGGGGATCCACAGATACGCAGTATTTT. It codes for CASSLVRHRGSTDTQYF.

The chain links TRBV3-1 (or the pseudogene TRBV3-2) to TRBJ2-3; TRBD2 aligns across 16 bases. The V gene end was trimmed by 7 bases and the J gene end by 4 bases; junction bases not matched to a gene: 2. This CDR3 has 15 residues. Per the germline V gene, CDR1 is LGHDT and CDR2 is YNNKEL (reference sequence). DNA for the CDR3: TGTGCCAGCACGGGACTAGCGGGGGGGCCAGATACGCAGTATTTT. Protein product: CASTGLAGGPDTQYF.

This rearrangement joins TRBV5-1 to TRBJ1-1, with 7 bases fitting TRBD1. The CDR3 is made up of 16 amino acids. The trim removed 3 bases at V and 1 base at J, leaving 9 bases unmatched. CDR1 SGHRS and CDR2 YFSETQ come from the germline V gene. The CDR3 DNA reads TGCGCCAGCAGCTCCAACAGGGGAGACCCGAACACTGAAGCTTTCTTT. This encodes CASSSNRGDPNTEAFF.

The gene calls are TRBV5-1 and TRBJ2-3, with TRBD2 identical over 8 bases. The trim removed 4 bases at V and 0 bases at J, leaving 7 bases unmatched. The CDR3 runs to 16 residues. The germline CDR1 and CDR2 sequences are SGHRS and YFSETQ. The CDR3 loop is CASSPSRGGSTDTQYF. Here the CDR3 DNA reads TGCGCCAGCAGCCCTTCTCGGGGGGGCAGCACAGATACGCAGTATTTT.

The J gene is TRBJ2-5, the V gene TRBV7-2, with D possibly being TRBD1 (5 bases). CDR1 and CDR2 (germline): SGHTA, FQGNSA. V was cut by 3 bases and J by 5 bases, with 19 bases left in between. This CDR3 has 16 residues. CDR3: CASSFNDRSIRETQYF. The CDR3 nucleotides are TGTGCCAGCAGCTTCAACGACAGATCGATCAGGGAGACCCAGTACTTC.

This clone was seen more than once but under ten times. V is TRBV28 and J is TRBJ1-2; 11 bases map to TRBD1. CDR1 MDHEN and CDR2 SYDVKM come from the germline V gene. This CDR3 is built from 16 residues. With 6 bases clipped from V and 5 bases from J, the junction kept 11 bases outside the gene matches. The CDR3 bases are TGTGCCAGCAGCAAGCCACCGGGACAGGGGGAGTATGGCTACACCTTC. It translates to CASSKPPGQGEYGYTF.

The V call is TRBV5-1, the J call TRBJ1-2; D perhaps matches TRBD1 (5 bases). The CDR3 spans 14 residues. The V end was cut by 0 bases, the J end by 6 bases, with 12 bases between. The germline V gene has CDR1 SGHRS and CDR2 YFSETQ. The CDR3 DNA follows: TGCGCCAGCAGCTTGGAGACGGGGGTAGATGGCTACACCTTC. As protein: CASSLETGVDGYTF.

Worth noting for this clone: The sample has other DNA sequences that encode this CDR3 too. The DNA for the CDR3 is TGTGCCAGCAGTTTTTTACTGTCCCAGCCCCAGCATTTT. This encodes CASSFLLSQPQHF. The chain joins TRBV12-3 or TRBV12-4 to TRBJ1-5; D remains unclear. The length of the CDR3 is 13 residues. The V end was cut by 3 bases, the J end by 7 bases, with 10 bases between.

This chain links TRBV27 with TRBJ1-1; 9 bases align to TRBD1. V was pared by 4 bases and J by 5 bases, with 8 bases of the junction left unmatched. The germline gives CDR1 MNHEY, CDR2 SMNVEV (reference sequence). This CDR3 contains 15 residues. CDR3 protein: CASSSPTGGMTEAFF. The CDR3, as DNA: TGTGCCAGCAGTTCGCCCACAGGGGGCATGACTGAAGCTTTCTTT.

This chain links TRBV5-1 with TRBJ2-2; perhaps TRBD2 as D (6 bases). CDR3 size: 15 residues. The V gene lost 0 bases and the J gene lost 6 bases, with 12 bases spanning the gap. Germline V gene lookup returns CDR1 SGHRS and CDR2 YFSETQ. In nucleotides, the CDR3 is TGCGCCAGCAGCTTGGCTACTAGCTTGGCCGGGGAGCTGTTTTTT. Its protein is CASSLATSLAGELFF. Complete variable domain (other parts from reference TRBV5-1 and TRBJ2-2): KAGVTQTPRYLIKTRGQQVTLSCSPISGHRSVSWYQQTPGQGLQFLFEYFSETQRNKGNFPGRFSGRQFSNSRSEMNVSTLELGDSALYLCASSLATSLAGELFFGEGSRLTVL.

The V call is TRBV6-6, the J call TRBJ1-1, with 10 bases fitting TRBD1. Germline V gene data show CDR1 as MNHNY and CDR2 as SVGAGI (reference sequence). The J segment lost 6 bases and the V segment lost 2 bases, leaving 6 bases of the junction unmatched. The CDR3 is 15 amino acids. CDR3 sequence reads: CASSYGQGGRAEAFF. The CDR3, as DNA: TGTGCCAGCAGTTACGGACAGGGGGGTAGGGCTGAAGCTTTCTTT.

In DNA, the CDR3 is TGTGCCATCAGTCCGGACAGGGTTAACTATGGCTACACCTTC. The encoded protein is CAISPDRVNYGYTF. This chain uses TRBV10-3 with TRBJ1-2, with 8 bases matching TRBD1. J gave up 1 base and V 5 bases, and 3 bases lay outside the gene matches. The CDR3 length is 14 residues. Germline lookup yields CDR1 ENHRY and CDR2 SYGVKD.

The rearrangement links TRBV5-6 to TRBJ2-7; D not certain. Between the trimmed V and J ends, which lost 5 bases and 5 bases, there was a span of 14 bases. From germline, CDR1 is SGHDT and CDR2 YYEEEE. This CDR3 spans 13 amino acids. CDR3 DNA sequence: TGTGCCAGCAGGAATTCTGGGCGAGACGAGCAGTACTTC. As protein: CASRNSGRDEQYF.

The chain uses TRBV25-1 and TRBJ1-2; TRBD1 matches 7 bases. In germline, CDR1 is MGHDK, CDR2 SYGVNS. The length of the CDR3 is 15 residues. The J segment lost 2 bases and the V segment lost 2 bases, leaving 5 bases of the junction unmatched. CDR3 bases: TGTGCCAGCAGTGAAACAGGGGATCCCAACTATGGCTACACCTTC. The encoded protein is CASSETGDPNYGYTF.

The chain uses TRBV5-1 and TRBJ1-3; D may be TRBD1 (6 bases). Germline loops: CDR1 SGHRS, CDR2 YFSETQ. V was clipped by 2 bases and J by 3 bases, with 15 bases between them. This CDR3 has 16 residues. DNA for the CDR3: TGCGCCAGCAGCTTACAGGGAGGGGCGGATGGAAACACCATATATTTT. Its protein product is CASSLQGGADGNTIYF. The variable domain in full, completed from reference TRBV5-1 and TRBJ1-3, reads KAGVTQTPRYLIKTRGQQVTLSCSPISGHRSVSWYQQTPGQGLQFLFEYFSETQRNKGNFPGRFSGRQFSNSRSEMNVSTLELGDSALYLCASSLQGGADGNTIYFGEGSWLTVV.

The chain recombines TRBV6-2 or TRBV6-3 with TRBJ1-5, with 9 bases lining up with TRBD1. The CDR3 is made up of 16 amino acids. Germline loops: CDR1 MNHEY, CDR2 SVGEGT. V trimming: 6 bases; J trimming: 3 bases; junction bases outside the gene matches: 9. In DNA form, the CDR3 reads TGTGCCAGCAGCCCGATGACAGGGGGGGCCAATCAGCCCCAGCATTTT. Translated: CASSPMTGGANQPQHF.

The genes are TRBV5-5 and TRBJ1-2; no definite D call. V was trimmed by 8 bases and J by 4 bases, leaving 18 bases between them. From germline, CDR1 is SGHKS and CDR2 YYEKEE (reference sequence). The CDR3 sequence is 14 residues long. The CDR3 coding sequence is TGTGCCAGTACTCTCGAATACCTGTCCTATGGCTACACCTTC. Translating gives CASTLEYLSYGYTF.

The chain links TRBV4-2 to TRBJ2-5; 11 nucleotides line up with TRBD2. Germline lookup yields CDR1 LGHNA and CDR2 YNFKEQ. Germline trimming cut 5 bases from V and 5 bases from J; bases unmatched to any gene: 10. CDR3 length: 16 amino acids. CDR3 coding DNA: TGTGCCAGCAGCTTACGTAGCGGGGGGGCCACGGAGACCCAGTACTTC. As protein: CASSLRSGGATETQYF.

The genes are TRBV13 and TRBJ2-1; tentative D call: TRBD2 (5 bases). In germline, CDR1 is PRHDT, CDR2 FYEKMQ (reference sequence). This CDR3 is built from 14 residues. V was pared by 5 bases and J by 9 bases, with 17 bases between. The CDR3 is CASSPLPSSGEQFF. Written as DNA, the CDR3 is TGTGCCAGCAGCCCCCTCCCTAGCAGCGGTGAGCAGTTCTTC.

The gene calls are TRBV19 and TRBJ1-1, with 7 bases lining up with TRBD1. The CDR3 runs 17 residues. Trimming removed 4 bases from V and 3 bases from J; junction bases left unmatched: 14. Germline assignment: CDR1 LNHDA and CDR2 SQIVND (reference sequence). The CDR3 protein is CASSREAATGVDTEAFF. The CDR3 coding sequence is TGTGCCAGTAGTAGAGAAGCCGCAACAGGGGTCGACACTGAAGCTTTCTTT.